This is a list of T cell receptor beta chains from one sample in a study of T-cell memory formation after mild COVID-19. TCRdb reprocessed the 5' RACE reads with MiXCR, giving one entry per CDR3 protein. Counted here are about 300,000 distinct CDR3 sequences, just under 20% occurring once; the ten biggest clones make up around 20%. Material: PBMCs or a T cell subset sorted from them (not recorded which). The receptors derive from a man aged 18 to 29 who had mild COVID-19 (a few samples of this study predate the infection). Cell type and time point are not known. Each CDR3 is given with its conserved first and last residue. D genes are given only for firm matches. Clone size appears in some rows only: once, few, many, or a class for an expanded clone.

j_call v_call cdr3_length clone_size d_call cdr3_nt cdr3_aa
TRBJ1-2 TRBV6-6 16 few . TGTGCCAGCAGTGCTCTTGCCCCTCAACGATCCTATGGCTACACCTTC CASSALAPQRSYGYTF
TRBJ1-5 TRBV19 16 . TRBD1 TGTGCCAGTAGTTCCCGGGACAGGGGAGGAGATCAGCCCCAGCATTTT CASSSRDRGGDQPQHF
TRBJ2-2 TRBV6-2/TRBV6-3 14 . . TGTGCCAGCACCGAGAGAACGAACACCGGGGAGCTGTTTTTT CASTERTNTGELFF
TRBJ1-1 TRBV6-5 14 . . TGTGCCAGCAGTTACTCGGAGGTGAACACTGAAGCTTTCTTT CASSYSEVNTEAFF
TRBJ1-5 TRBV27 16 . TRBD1 TGTGCCAGCAGTGCCCGCTGGGAGGGGGCAGGAGGGTCCCAGCATTTT CASSARWEGAGGSQHF
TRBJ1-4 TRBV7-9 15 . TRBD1 TGTGCCAGCAGCGCTGGACAGGGGGCTTGGGAAAAACTGTTTTTT CASSAGQGAWEKLFF
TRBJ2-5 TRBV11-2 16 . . TGTGCCAGCAGCTATCCCGTCGGGGGGCACAAAGAGACCCAGTACTTC CASSYPVGGHKETQYF
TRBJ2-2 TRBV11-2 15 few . TGTGCCAGCAGCTTAAGAACCACCCGGGCCGGGGAGCTGTTTTTT CASSLRTTRAGELFF
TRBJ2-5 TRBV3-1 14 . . TGTGCCAGCAGCACGGGACACAACCAAGAGACCCAGTACTTC CASSTGHNQETQYF
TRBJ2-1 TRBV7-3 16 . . TGTGCCAGCAGCTTAACCAGGGACGGAGGACACAATGAGCAGTTCTTC CASSLTRDGGHNEQFF